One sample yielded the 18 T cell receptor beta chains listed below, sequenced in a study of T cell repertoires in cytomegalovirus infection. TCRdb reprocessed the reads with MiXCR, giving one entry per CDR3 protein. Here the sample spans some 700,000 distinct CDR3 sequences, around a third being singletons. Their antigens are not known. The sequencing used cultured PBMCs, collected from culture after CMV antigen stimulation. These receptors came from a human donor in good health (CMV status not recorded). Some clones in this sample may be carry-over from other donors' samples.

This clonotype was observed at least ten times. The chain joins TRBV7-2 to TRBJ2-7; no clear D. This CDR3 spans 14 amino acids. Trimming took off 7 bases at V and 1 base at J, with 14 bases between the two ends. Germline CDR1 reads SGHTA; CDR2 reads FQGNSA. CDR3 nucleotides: TGTGCCAGCACCCAAGAACTGGATTCCTACGAGCAGTACTTC. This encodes CASTQELDSYEQYF.

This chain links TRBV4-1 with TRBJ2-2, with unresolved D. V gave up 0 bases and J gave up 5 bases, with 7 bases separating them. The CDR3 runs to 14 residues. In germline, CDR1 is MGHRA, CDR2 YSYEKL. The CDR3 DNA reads TGCGCCAGCAGCCAAGATTCAAGGACCGGGGAGCTGTTTTTT. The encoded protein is CASSQDSRTGELFF.

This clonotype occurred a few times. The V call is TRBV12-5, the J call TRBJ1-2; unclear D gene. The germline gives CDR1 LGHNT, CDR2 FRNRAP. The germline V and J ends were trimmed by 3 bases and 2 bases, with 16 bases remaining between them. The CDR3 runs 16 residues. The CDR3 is CASGFPLTAENYGYTF. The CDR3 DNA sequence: TGTGCTAGTGGTTTCCCCCTTACGGCAGAAAACTATGGCTACACCTTC.

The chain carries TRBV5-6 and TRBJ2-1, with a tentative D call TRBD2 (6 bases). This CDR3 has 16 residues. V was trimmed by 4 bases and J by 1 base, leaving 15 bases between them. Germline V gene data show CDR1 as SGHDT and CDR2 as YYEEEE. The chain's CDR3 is CASSQDYSSSYNEQFF. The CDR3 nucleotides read TGTGCCAGCAGCCAGGACTACTCCTCGTCCTACAATGAGCAGTTCTTC.

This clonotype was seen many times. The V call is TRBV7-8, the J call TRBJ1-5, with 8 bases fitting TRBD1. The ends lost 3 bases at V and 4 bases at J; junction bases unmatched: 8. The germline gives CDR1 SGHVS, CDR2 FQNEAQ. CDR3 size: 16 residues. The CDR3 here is CASSFLTGVLNQPQHF. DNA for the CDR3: TGTGCCAGCAGCTTCCTGACAGGGGTCCTAAATCAGCCCCAGCATTTT.

CDR3 nucleotide sequence: TGTGCCAGCAGTTACAGGGACGGCGCCTACAATGAGCAGTTCTTC. Translating it yields CASSYRDGAYNEQFF. The V gene is TRBV6-5, the J gene TRBJ2-1; the D call may be TRBD1 or TRBD2 (5 bases each). There are 15 residues in the CDR3. V was clipped by 2 bases and J by 2 bases, with 10 bases between them. Looked up from germline, CDR1 is MNHEY and CDR2 is SVGAGI.

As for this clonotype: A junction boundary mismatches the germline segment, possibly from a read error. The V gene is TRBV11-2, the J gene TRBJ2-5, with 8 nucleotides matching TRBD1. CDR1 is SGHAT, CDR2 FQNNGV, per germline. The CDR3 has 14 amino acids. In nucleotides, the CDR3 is TGTGCCAGCACATCTGCAGGGGGCGGGACCCATTCGGACTTC. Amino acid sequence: CASTSAGGGTHSDF.

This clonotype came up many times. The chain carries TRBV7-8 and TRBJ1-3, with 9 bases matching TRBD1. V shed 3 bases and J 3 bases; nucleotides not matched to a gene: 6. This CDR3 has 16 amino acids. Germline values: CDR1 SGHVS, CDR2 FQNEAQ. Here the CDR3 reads CASSFLTGGIGNTIYF. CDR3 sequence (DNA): TGTGCCAGCAGCTTCTTGACAGGGGGAATTGGAAACACCATATATTTT.

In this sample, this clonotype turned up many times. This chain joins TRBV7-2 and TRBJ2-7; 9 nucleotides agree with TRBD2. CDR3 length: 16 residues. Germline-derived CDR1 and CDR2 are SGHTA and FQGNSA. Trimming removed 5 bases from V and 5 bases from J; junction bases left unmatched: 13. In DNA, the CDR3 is TGTGCCAGCAGCCCGATGAGGGTAGCGGGGGACCACGAGCAGTACTTC. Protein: CASSPMRVAGDHEQYF.

The DNA for the CDR3 is TGTGCCAGCAGGAGGGCCCGGGCTAGCGGGAGGAGGGGCTACTCGGCAGATACGCAGTATTTT. As protein: CASRRARASGRRGYSADTQYF. This chain links TRBV12-3 or TRBV12-4 with TRBJ2-3; 11 bases fit TRBD2. The CDR3 loop spans 21 amino acids. V lost 6 bases and J lost 4; bases outside the gene matches: 24.

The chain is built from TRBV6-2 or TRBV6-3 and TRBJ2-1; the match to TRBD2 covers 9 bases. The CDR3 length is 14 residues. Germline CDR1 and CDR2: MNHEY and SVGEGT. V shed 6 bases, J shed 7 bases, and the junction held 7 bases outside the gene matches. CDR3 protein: CASRTGLAHNEQFF. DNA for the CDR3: TGTGCCAGCAGGACCGGACTAGCGCATAATGAGCAGTTCTTC.

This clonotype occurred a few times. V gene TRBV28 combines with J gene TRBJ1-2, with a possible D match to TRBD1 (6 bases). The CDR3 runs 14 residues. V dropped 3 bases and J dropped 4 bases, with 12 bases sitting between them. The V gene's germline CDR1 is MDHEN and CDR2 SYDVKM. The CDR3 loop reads CASSFGGRGYGYTF. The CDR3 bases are TGTGCCAGCAGTTTCGGTGGCAGGGGCTATGGCTACACCTTC.

CDR3: CASSLTAFEAFF. The CDR3 DNA follows: TGTGCCAGCAGTTTAACAGCATTCGAAGCTTTCTTT. The chain employs TRBV28 and TRBJ1-1; no clear D gene. V shed 2 bases and J shed 8 bases, with 9 bases lying between them. CDR1 is MDHEN and CDR2 is SYDVKM in the germline V gene. CDR3 length: 12 residues.

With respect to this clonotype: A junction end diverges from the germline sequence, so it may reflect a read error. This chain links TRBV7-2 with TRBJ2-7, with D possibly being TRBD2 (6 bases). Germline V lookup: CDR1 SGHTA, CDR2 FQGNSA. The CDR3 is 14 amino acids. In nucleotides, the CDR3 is TGTGCCAGCAGCATGCGGGACTGGTACACCGAGGAGTACTTC. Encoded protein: CASSMRDWYTEEYF.

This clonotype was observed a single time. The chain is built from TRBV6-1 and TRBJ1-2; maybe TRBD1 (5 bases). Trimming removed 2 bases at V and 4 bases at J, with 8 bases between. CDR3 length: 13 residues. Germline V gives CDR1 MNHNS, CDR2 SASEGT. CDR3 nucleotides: TGTGCCAGCAGTGAACGAGGGGTCTATGGCTACACCTTC. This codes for CASSERGVYGYTF.

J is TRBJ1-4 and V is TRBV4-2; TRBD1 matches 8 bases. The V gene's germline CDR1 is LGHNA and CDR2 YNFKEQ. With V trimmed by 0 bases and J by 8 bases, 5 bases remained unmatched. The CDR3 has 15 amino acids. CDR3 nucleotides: TGTGCCAGCAGCCAAGAGCAGGGGGCTCGGGAAAAACTGTTTTTT. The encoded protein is CASSQEQGAREKLFF.

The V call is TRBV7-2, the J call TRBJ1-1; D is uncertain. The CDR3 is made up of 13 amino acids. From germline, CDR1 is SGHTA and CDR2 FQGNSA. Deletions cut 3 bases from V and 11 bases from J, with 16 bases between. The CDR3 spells CASSFPLESGAFF. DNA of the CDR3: TGTGCCAGCAGCTTTCCGCTGGAAAGTGGGGCTTTCTTT. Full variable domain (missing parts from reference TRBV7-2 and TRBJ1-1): GAGVSQSPSNKVTEKGKDVELRCDPISGHTALYWYRQSLGQGLEFLIYFQGNSAPDKSGLPSDRFSAERTGGSVSTLTIQRTQQEDSAVYLCASSFPLESGAFFGQGTRLTVV.

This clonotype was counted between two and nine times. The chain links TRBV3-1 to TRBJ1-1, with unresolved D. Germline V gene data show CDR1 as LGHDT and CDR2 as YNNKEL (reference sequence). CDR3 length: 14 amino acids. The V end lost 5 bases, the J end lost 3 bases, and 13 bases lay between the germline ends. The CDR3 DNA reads TGTGCCAGCAGCTCCACGGGGAGTGACACTGAAGCTTTCTTT. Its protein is CASSSTGSDTEAFF.